The clone carrying this T cell receptor (beta chain) was found a few times. The antigen is unknown. The sample belongs to a study of T cell repertoires in cytomegalovirus infection. Across the whole study: A matching HLA type, together with CMV infection, was signaled by public TCR beta signatures. Study-wide results and limits: Clonotype analysis showed dominance of the ex vivo response by HLA-C-restricted CMV-specific TCR beta clonotypes. Carriage of CMV together with the relevant HLA was identifiable through cumulative public TCR beta family frequency.

TCRdb processed the reads anew with MiXCR; each CDR3 protein has one entry. Among roughly 150,000 distinct CDR3 sequences listed, around a quarter were seen once. The CDR3 totals 14 residues. Trimming took 5 bases from V and 6 from J; bases not matched to a gene: 5. Germline V gives CDR1 MNHEY, CDR2 SMNVEV (reference sequence). V usage is TRBV27 and J usage is TRBJ1-5; 9 bases agree with TRBD1. The sequenced sample consisted of PBMCs. This receptor was identified in a human donor in good health (CMV status not recorded). Some clones in this sample may be carry-over from other donors' samples. CDR3: CASSRDRATQPQHF. DNA for the CDR3: TGTGCCAGCAGTCGGGACAGGGCTACTCAGCCCCAGCATTTT.